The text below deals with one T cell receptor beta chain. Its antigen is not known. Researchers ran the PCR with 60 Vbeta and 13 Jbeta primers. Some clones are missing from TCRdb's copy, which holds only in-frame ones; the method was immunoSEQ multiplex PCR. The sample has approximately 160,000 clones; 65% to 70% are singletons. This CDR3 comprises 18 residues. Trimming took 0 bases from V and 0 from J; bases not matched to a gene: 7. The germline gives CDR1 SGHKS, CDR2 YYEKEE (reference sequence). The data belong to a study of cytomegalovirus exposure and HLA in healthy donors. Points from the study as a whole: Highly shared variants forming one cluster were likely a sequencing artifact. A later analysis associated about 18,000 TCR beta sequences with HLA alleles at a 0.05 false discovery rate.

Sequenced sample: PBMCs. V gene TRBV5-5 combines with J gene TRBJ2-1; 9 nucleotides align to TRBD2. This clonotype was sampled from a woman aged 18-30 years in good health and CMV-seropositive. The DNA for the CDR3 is TGTGCCAGCAGCTTGGGCCCCCCGGGACTAGCCTCCTACAATGAGCAGTTCTTC. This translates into CASSLGPPGLASYNEQFF.